The entry that follows covers one T cell receptor beta chain sequence. The data belong to a study of shared clonotypes between healthy human individuals. Caucasian adults residing in Nashville, Tennessee made up all the donors. The authors ran unsorted PBMC replicate PCRs on about 310 ng DNA, about 30,000 T cell genomes. Measured with immunoSEQ multiplex PCR; TCRdb has only the in-frame clones, and not every one. The sample contains about half a million clones, about 84% of which appear only once. Deletions cut 4 bases from V and 0 bases from J, with 10 bases between. The CDR3 has 15 amino acids. The germline gives CDR1 LNHDA, CDR2 SQIVND (reference sequence).

This sequence was found in a woman between 40 and 55 years old in good health. Some clones in this sample may be carry-over from other donors' samples. The sample was PBMCs. The chain couples TRBV19 to TRBJ1-3; D is uncertain. The CDR3 region is CASSTQASSGNTIYF. CDR3 in DNA: TGTGCCAGTAGTACTCAGGCCAGCTCTGGAAACACCATATATTTT.